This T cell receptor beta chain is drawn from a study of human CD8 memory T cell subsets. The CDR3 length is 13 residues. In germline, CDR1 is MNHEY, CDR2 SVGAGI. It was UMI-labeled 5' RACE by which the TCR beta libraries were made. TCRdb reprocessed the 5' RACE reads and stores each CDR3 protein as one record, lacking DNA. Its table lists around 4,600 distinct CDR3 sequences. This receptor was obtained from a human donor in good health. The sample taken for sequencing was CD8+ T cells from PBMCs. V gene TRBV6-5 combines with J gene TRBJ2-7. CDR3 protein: CASSYGVPYEQYF.